These 2 T cell receptor beta chains originate from one sample sequenced in a study of blood T cell repertoires in COVID-19. TCRdb's copy holds only in-frame clones and misses some; the assay was immunoSEQ multiplex PCR. The data show approximately 220,000 clones, approximately 80% seen once. Sequencing used peripheral blood. Receptors were obtained from an elderly woman with acute or convalescent COVID-19.

The rearrangement links TRBV4-2 to TRBJ2-2; D gene unclear. CDR3 size: 14 residues. The V end was cut by 1 base, the J end by 4 bases, with 7 bases between. Germline V lookup: CDR1 LGHNA, CDR2 YNFKEQ. In DNA, the CDR3 is TGTGCCAGCAGCCAAGTGTTAGCCACCGGGGAGCTGTTTTTT. It is translated as CASSQVLATGELFF.

The CDR3, as DNA: TGTGCCAGCAGCCGTGGGGGGTACCAAGAGACCCAGTACTTC. Encoded protein: CASSRGGYQETQYF. This rearrangement joins TRBV9 to TRBJ2-5, with TRBD2 as a possible D gene (6 bases). CDR1 and CDR2 from the germline V gene are SGDLS and YYNGEE. V dropped 4 bases and J dropped 0 bases, with 10 bases sitting between them. The CDR3 runs 14 residues.